These 26 T cell receptor beta chains were all obtained from the same sample, sequenced in a study of identical twins. A single record per CDR3 protein comes from TCRdb applying MiXCR to the 5' RACE reads. The sample has 1.5 million to 2 million distinct CDR3 sequences, around a third seen once. The sample taken for sequencing was cord blood. These receptors originate from a newborn girl in good health.

J is TRBJ2-1 and V is TRBV6-1; D possibly corresponds to TRBD1 (6 bases). Germline CDR1 MNHNS, CDR2 SASEGT. The CDR3 sequence is 14 residues long. V lost 3 bases, J lost 3 bases, and 9 bases lay in between. The CDR3 sequence: CASSDLRGYNEQFF. Here the CDR3 DNA reads TGTGCCAGCAGTGATCTCAGGGGCTACAATGAGCAGTTCTTC.

This CDR3 is CASKVGRGTEAFF. DNA for the CDR3: TGTGCCAGCAAAGTGGGCCGGGGGACTGAAGCTTTCTTT. This chain uses TRBV6-1 with TRBJ1-1; D may be TRBD1 (5 bases). The CDR3 has 13 residues. CDR1 MNHNS and CDR2 SASEGT come from the germline V gene. With 7 bases removed from V and 5 bases from J, the gap between germline ends came to 14 bases.

This clonotype was seen a handful of times. The chain recombines TRBV6-1 with TRBJ2-1; the match to TRBD1 covers 7 bases. The germline V gene has CDR1 MNHNS and CDR2 SASEGT. CDR3 length: 14 amino acids. V dropped 3 bases and J dropped 3; count of bases not matched to a gene: 2. The CDR3 spells CASSDGQVYNEQFF. The CDR3 region has the DNA TGTGCCAGCAGTGATGGACAGGTCTACAATGAGCAGTTCTTC.

This clonotype was observed a handful of times. The DNA of the CDR3 is TGTGCCAGCAGCTCCCTTAGGGGGAATCAAGAGACCCAGTACTTC. This translates into CASSSLRGNQETQYF. This sequence joins TRBV7-9 and TRBJ2-5; perhaps TRBD1 as D (6 bases). V gave up 4 bases and J gave up 2 bases, with 14 bases separating them. In germline, CDR1 is SEHNR, CDR2 FQNEAQ (reference sequence). The CDR3 is made up of 15 amino acids.

This clonotype was seen only a few times. The gene calls are TRBV20-1 and TRBJ2-1; 7 bases fit TRBD2. The germline gives CDR1 DFQATT, CDR2 SNEGSKA (reference sequence). The CDR3 sequence is 15 residues long. Trimming took 8 bases from V and 0 from J; bases not matched to a gene: 10. CDR3 bases: TGCAGTCAGAGGCTACCGGGAGGCTCCTACAATGAGCAGTTCTTC. As protein: CSQRLPGGSYNEQFF.

V is TRBV20-1 and J is TRBJ2-4; the match to TRBD2 covers 10 bases. The last part of the DNA fits TRBJ2-7 better; the J call may be wrong. The CDR3 is 11 amino acids. Germline V gives CDR1 DFQATT, CDR2 SNEGSKA (reference sequence). The CDR3 here is CSEREGSEQYF. In DNA form, the CDR3 reads TGCAGTGAGCGGGAGGGAAGCGAGCAGTACTTC.

This clonotype was seen a handful of times. The V and J genes are TRBV7-2 and TRBJ1-6; 8 bases fit TRBD1. V was clipped by 4 bases and J by 6 bases; unmatched bases: 2. This CDR3 comprises 14 residues. Germline V gives CDR1 SGHTA, CDR2 FQGNSA. The CDR3 loop is CASSWTGFNSPLHF. CDR3 in DNA: TGTGCCAGCAGCTGGACAGGGTTTAATTCACCCCTCCACTTT.

J is TRBJ2-1 and V is TRBV5-1; 8 bases align to TRBD2. Unmatched junction bases numbered 15, after V lost 5 bases and J lost 8 bases. The germline V gene encodes CDR1 SGHRS and CDR2 YFSETQ. This CDR3 spans 16 amino acids. Here the CDR3 reads CASSILLSGRGDEQFF. The CDR3 nucleotides read TGCGCCAGCAGTATCCTACTGAGCGGGAGAGGGGATGAGCAGTTCTTC.

The chain joins TRBV5-1 to TRBJ2-5; 9 bases agree with TRBD1. The J call may be mistaken, given a closer DNA end match to TRBJ2-7. Germline V gives CDR1 SGHRS, CDR2 YFSETQ. The CDR3 totals 16 residues. The CDR3 DNA is TGCGCCAGCAGCTTGGACCGCACAGGGGGCTTGTACGAGCAGTACTTC. This codes for CASSLDRTGGLYEQYF.

The chain recombines TRBV12-3 or TRBV12-4 with TRBJ2-5; 13 bases agree with TRBD2. V trimming: 3 bases; J trimming: 3 bases; junction bases outside the gene matches: 1. The CDR3 has 15 residues. The CDR3 DNA sequence: TGTGCCAGCAGTTTGGGACTAGCGGGGAAAGAGACCCAGTACTTC. This codes for CASSLGLAGKETQYF.

This chain joins TRBV20-1 and TRBJ2-6; D gene ambiguous. Germline V gives CDR1 DFQATT, CDR2 SNEGSKA (reference sequence). This CDR3 spans 14 amino acids. Trimming cost V 5 bases and J 2 bases, with 10 bases left between them. The CDR3 loop is CSAAGTTGANVLTF. In nucleotides, the CDR3 is TGCAGTGCTGCAGGAACAACTGGGGCCAACGTCCTGACTTTC.

The chain couples TRBV7-2 to TRBJ1-4; D possibly corresponds to TRBD1 (5 bases). Trimming cost V 2 bases and J 3 bases, with 13 bases left between them. The V gene's germline CDR1 is SGHTA and CDR2 FQGNSA. This CDR3 is 16 amino acids long. CDR3 in DNA: TGTGCCAGCAGCTTATTGGGGAGGGGTGCTAATGAAAAACTGTTTTTT. It encodes CASSLLGRGANEKLFF.

Concerning this clonotype: Compared with germline, one end of the junction differs, possibly owing to a read error. The CDR3 loop is CSATRDSSYSEQFF. CDR3 nucleotides: TGCAGTGCTACCCGAGATAGCTCCTACAGTGAGCAGTTCTTC. The chain couples TRBV20-1 to TRBJ2-1; D call uncertain. CDR3 length equals 14 residues. Germline CDR1 reads DFQATT; CDR2 reads SNEGSKA (reference sequence).

This sequence joins TRBV6-5 and TRBJ2-1, with D perhaps matching TRBD1 or TRBD2 (5 bases each). Germline V lookup: CDR1 MNHEY, CDR2 SVGAGI. The CDR3 has 13 residues. V lost 2 bases to trimming and J lost 14 bases, with 16 bases between them. The CDR3 reads CASSYGVGARKFF. CDR3 DNA sequence: TGTGCCAGCAGTTACGGAGTCGGGGCAAGGAAGTTCTTC.

This clonotype was seen more than once but under ten times. The chain has TRBV20-1 and TRBJ2-5; D is undetermined. The CDR3 covers 13 residues. Trimming stripped 5 bases from V and 11 bases from J, with 21 bases between. CDR1 is DFQATT, CDR2 SNEGSKA, per germline (reference sequence). The CDR3 loop reads CSACRTFNEEQYF. The CDR3 DNA sequence: TGCAGTGCTTGCCGGACCTTTAATGAGGAGCAGTACTTC.

This clonotype was found a few times. J is TRBJ1-5 and V is TRBV5-8, with 8 positions matching TRBD1. The ends lost 0 bases at V and 6 bases at J; junction bases unmatched: 8. The CDR3 has 16 amino acids. From germline, CDR1 is SGHTS and CDR2 YDEGEE. The CDR3 coding sequence is TGTGCCAGCAGCTTGGAATTTGGACAGGGAAGTCAGCCCCAGCATTTT. Protein: CASSLEFGQGSQPQHF.

The chain links TRBV12-3 or TRBV12-4 to TRBJ2-3; 8 bases match TRBD2. The CDR3 runs 17 residues. Trimming took 2 bases from V and 2 from J; bases not matched to a gene: 9. CDR3 protein: CASSLMWGRGATDTQYF. The CDR3 DNA follows: TGTGCCAGCAGTTTAATGTGGGGGCGGGGGGCCACAGATACGCAGTATTTT.

The CDR3 loop is CASSPLDRAAMSPLHF. For the CDR3, the DNA is TGCGCCAGCAGCCCCCTCGACAGGGCTGCGATGTCACCCCTCCACTTT. This rearrangement joins TRBV5-1 to TRBJ1-6; 7 bases are shared with TRBD1. V trimming: 4 bases; J trimming: 10 bases; junction bases outside the gene matches: 14. The CDR3 runs 16 residues. Germline V CDR1 and CDR2: SGHRS, YFSETQ.

The chain has TRBV6-4 and TRBJ2-1; tentative D call: TRBD2 (6 bases). Germline V lookup: CDR1 MRHNA, CDR2 SNTAGT. The CDR3 totals 14 residues. V was trimmed by 6 bases and J by 6 bases, leaving 15 bases between them. The CDR3 nucleotides read TGTGCCAGCAGGGGGGAGGTTAGCGGCAATGAGCAGTTCTTC. Translation: CASRGEVSGNEQFF.

The chain has TRBV6-6 and TRBJ2-1, with TRBD2 identical over 8 bases. The trim removed 5 bases at V and 8 bases at J, leaving 5 bases unmatched. The germline gives CDR1 MNHNY, CDR2 SVGAGI (reference sequence). The CDR3 is made up of 13 amino acids. The CDR3 DNA follows: TGTGCCAGCAGTCGAGCGGGAGTGGATGAGCAGTTCTTC. Translated, it gives CASSRAGVDEQFF.

This sequence joins TRBV12-3 or TRBV12-4 and TRBJ2-1; D not resolved. The CDR3 is made up of 13 amino acids. Trimming stripped 3 bases from V and 5 bases from J, with 8 bases between. The CDR3 DNA reads TGTGCCAGCAGTTTCCCGACCCACAATGAGCAGTTCTTC. It codes for CASSFPTHNEQFF.

This clonotype was detected only a few times. The V gene is TRBV5-1, the J gene TRBJ1-2, with no clear D. The V end was cut by 1 base, the J end by 6 bases, with 13 bases between. From germline, CDR1 is SGHRS and CDR2 YFSETQ. This CDR3 contains 14 residues. This CDR3 is CASSLTEGGDGYTF. The CDR3 bases are TGCGCCAGCAGCTTGACCGAGGGCGGCGATGGCTACACCTTC.

This clonotype showed up just a few times. This sequence joins TRBV20-1 and TRBJ2-6, with D possibly being TRBD2 (5 bases). Trimming left V 4 bases short and J 1 base short, with 23 bases between. The CDR3 length is 19 residues. CDR1 is DFQATT, CDR2 SNEGSKA, per germline (reference sequence). CDR3 coding DNA: TGCAGTGCTATAATTGGGTCTAGCCTTTCCCCATCTGGGGCCAACGTCCTGACTTTC. Protein product: CSAIIGSSLSPSGANVLTF.

This chain uses TRBV5-1 with TRBJ2-1, with D perhaps matching TRBD1 (5 bases). The V end was cut by 0 bases, the J end by 12 bases, with 16 bases between. The germline V gene encodes CDR1 SGHRS and CDR2 YFSETQ. This CDR3 is 14 amino acids long. The CDR3 reads CASSLGQGNPMQFF. DNA of the CDR3: TGCGCCAGCAGCTTGGGTCAGGGAAACCCTATGCAGTTCTTC.

The chain is built from TRBV29-1 and TRBJ2-3; 7 nucleotides align to TRBD2. V lost 2 bases, J lost 2 bases, and 10 bases stayed unmatched. CDR1 SQVTM and CDR2 ANQGSEA come from the germline V gene. This CDR3 comprises 16 residues. The CDR3 region is CSVERVRLADTDTQYF. CDR3 coding DNA: TGCAGCGTTGAAAGGGTACGCCTAGCGGACACAGATACGCAGTATTTT.

The chain links TRBV4-2 to TRBJ1-4; 8 bases are shared with TRBD1. V was clipped by 1 base and J by 4 bases; unmatched bases: 5. CDR1 and CDR2 from the germline V gene are LGHNA and YNFKEQ. CDR3 length: 16 amino acids. The CDR3 DNA follows: TGTGCCAGCAGCCAAGCCGCGACAGGGGTTAATGAAAAACTGTTTTTT. It specifies CASSQAATGVNEKLFF.